This T cell receptor beta chain appears in the sequencing data of a study of tumor-infiltrating lymphocytes in glioblastoma multiforme. Study-level results: T cells were not sorted into functional subsets.

This CDR3 has 20 residues. Germline lookup yields CDR1 SGHAT and CDR2 FQNNGV. Three nested ARM-PCR rounds with V-beta and C-beta primers built TCRB libraries. One entry per CDR3 protein, called by TCRdb with MiXCR from the multiplex PCR reads. Of just under 9,500 distinct CDR3 sequences in the sample, just under 75% were seen once. This clonotype was detected only a few times. Its target is unknown. A read error may produce the germline difference seen at one junction end. This receptor was identified in a male donor with glioblastoma. What was sequenced was brain tumor tissue. This chain uses TRBV11-2 with TRBJ2-2; a weak D match, TRBD2 (5 bases). The CDR3 reads CASTPSFGQGLAVNTVELFF. CDR3 DNA sequence: TGTGCCAGCACTCCCTCATTCGGCCAAGGGCTAGCTGTAAACACCGTGGAGCTGTTTTTT.